The source of this TCR beta chain is a study of T-cell reconstitution after alpha-beta-depleted transplantation in children. Between the trimmed V and J ends, which lost 5 bases and 9 bases, there was a span of 16 bases. The CDR3 runs to 14 residues. Per the germline V gene, CDR1 is KGHDR and CDR2 is SFDVKD. A word on this clonotype: A much larger clone sits a single nucleotide away, making a read error possible.

Unique molecular identifiers tagged the TCRbeta library. TCRdb re-called the PCR reads through MiXCR, storing one row per CDR3 protein. The sample includes about 610,000 distinct CDR3 sequences, about 10% of them seen just once. The chain joins TRBV24-1 to TRBJ2-1; D is ambiguous. The receptor's source is a human donor who donated a stem cell graft to a child with acute myeloid leukemia. The input for sequencing was PBMCs from the stem cell graft donor, taken from the stem cell graft. CDR3: CATSGTLGWVEQFF. CDR3 coding DNA: TGTGCCACCAGTGGAACTCTGGGCTGGGTTGAGCAGTTCTTC.